One sample yielded the 28 T cell receptor beta chains listed below, sequenced in a study of T cells after yellow fever vaccination. MiXCR, run by TCRdb on the 5' RACE reads, gives a single entry per CDR3 protein. The sample consists of about 340,000 distinct CDR3 sequences, approximately 4% of them appearing once. Sequenced material: PBMCs, taken 5 days after the yellow fever booster vaccination. Receptor source: a man aged 18 to 29 who received the YFV17D yellow fever vaccine.

There are a few counts of this clonotype. The chain recombines TRBV6-5 with TRBJ2-1; 7 bases align to TRBD2. The V gene end was trimmed by 6 bases and the J gene end by 7 bases; junction bases not matched to a gene: 9. Germline CDR1 reads MNHEY; CDR2 reads SVGAGI. This CDR3 has 14 amino acids. CDR3 sequence reads: CASRLMRGRNEQFF. CDR3 nucleotides: TGTGCCAGCAGACTGATGCGGGGGAGGAATGAGCAGTTCTTC.

This clonotype was observed at least ten times. The chain recombines TRBV7-2 with TRBJ1-2; a weak D match, TRBD1 (6 bases). CDR3 length: 13 residues. Trimming cost V 4 bases and J 4 bases, with 10 bases left between them. Germline CDR1 reads SGHTA; CDR2 reads FQGNSA. DNA of the CDR3: TGTGCCAGCAGCTCGGGGGCGGGCTATGGCTACACCTTC. This encodes CASSSGAGYGYTF.

This chain links TRBV18 with TRBJ2-1; D uncertain. Trimming took off 3 bases at V and 2 bases at J, with 5 bases between the two ends. The CDR3 consists of 13 residues. Germline values: CDR1 KGHSH, CDR2 LQKENI. CDR3 sequence reads: CASSPSPYNEQFF. CDR3 bases: TGTGCCAGCTCACCCAGCCCCTACAATGAGCAGTTCTTC.

This clonotype turned up a few times. The chain links TRBV6-1 to TRBJ2-1, with 8 bases aligning to TRBD2. The CDR3 has 16 residues. Germline V gives CDR1 MNHNS, CDR2 SASEGT. J lost 6 bases, V lost 6 bases, and 13 bases had no gene match. The CDR3 DNA is TGTGCCAGCAGCGAGCTTCGTAGCGGGGTACGCAATGAGCAGTTCTTC. Translation gives CASSELRSGVRNEQFF.

This clonotype has a count of ten or more. In DNA, the CDR3 is TGCGCCAGCAGTCCCGGTCCGGGTGAAGCTTTCTTT. This gives the protein CASSPGPGEAFF. The chain combines TRBV5-1 with TRBJ1-1; D gene unclear. The CDR3 is 12 residues long. Trimming shortened V by 5 bases and J by 7 bases, and 12 bases separated the two germline ends. Germline lookup yields CDR1 SGHRS and CDR2 YFSETQ.

This rearrangement joins TRBV20-1 to TRBJ1-1, with D unclear. The germline CDR1 and CDR2 sequences are DFQATT and SNEGSKA (reference sequence). This CDR3 is built from 17 residues. Trimming removed 3 bases at V and 3 bases at J, with 23 bases between. This CDR3 is CSASPLSFRHGYTEAFF. CDR3 coding DNA: TGCAGTGCTAGCCCCTTATCGTTTCGTCACGGCTACACTGAAGCTTTCTTT.

The chain combines TRBV27 with TRBJ1-5; 12 bases fit TRBD1. The germline V gene has CDR1 MNHEY and CDR2 SMNVEV (reference sequence). Trimming removed 5 bases from V and 4 bases from J; junction bases left unmatched: 9. The CDR3 has 17 residues. The CDR3 DNA is TGTGCCAGCAGTCCACGGGACAGGGGGCAAATAAATCAGCCCCAGCATTTT. It yields the protein CASSPRDRGQINQPQHF.

This clonotype has a count of ten or more. This sequence joins TRBV5-4 and TRBJ1-2, with TRBD1 matching over 11 bases. CDR3 length: 16 amino acids. CDR1 SGHNT and CDR2 YYREEE come from the germline V gene (reference sequence). Trimming removed 4 bases from V and 3 bases from J; junction bases left unmatched: 8. The CDR3 bases are TGTGCCAGCAGCCCGGGGACAGGGGGTTTGGACTATGGCTACACCTTC. It is translated as CASSPGTGGLDYGYTF. The full variable domain, its missing parts supplied by reference TRBV5-4 and TRBJ1-2, is ETGVTQSPTHLIKTRGQQVTLRCSSQSGHNTVSWYQQALGQGPQFIFQYYREEENGRGNFPPRFSGLQFPNYSSELNVNALELDDSALYLCASSPGTGGLDYGYTFGSGTRLTVV.

This clonotype was seen more than once but under ten times. This sequence joins TRBV7-6 and TRBJ2-5; D call uncertain. V was clipped by 2 bases and J by 5 bases, with 9 bases between them. Germline loops: CDR1 SGHVS, CDR2 FNYEAQ. This CDR3 comprises 13 residues. The CDR3 protein is CASSLMGWETQYF. CDR3 in DNA: TGTGCCAGCAGCTTAATGGGGTGGGAGACCCAGTACTTC.

This clonotype was observed at least ten times. A read error may produce the germline difference seen at one junction end. CDR3 bases: TGTGCCAGCAGTTTAGGGGGTCCAGGACGGTCCTCTGGTAGGGCTTTC. Amino acids: CASSLGGPGRSSGRAF. This chain joins TRBV28 and TRBJ2-6, with D tentatively TRBD1 or TRBD2 (5 bases each). The germline gives CDR1 MDHEN, CDR2 SYDVKM. The CDR3 extends over 16 amino acids.

The table lists this clonotype with a few counts. The V and J genes are TRBV4-1 and TRBJ2-3; a weak D match, TRBD2 (5 bases). Germline-derived CDR1 and CDR2 are MGHRA and YSYEKL. This CDR3 has 14 residues. V lost 0 bases and J lost 7, with 11 bases in between. In DNA form, the CDR3 reads TGCGCCAGCAGCCAAGATACATCGGGGTATACGCAGTATTTT. Amino acid sequence: CASSQDTSGYTQYF.

This clonotype showed up many times. The chain has TRBV5-1 and TRBJ1-6; D not certain. The CDR3 is 13 residues long. The V and J ends lost 0 bases and 13 bases respectively, with 11 bases between them. Germline assignment: CDR1 SGHRS and CDR2 YFSETQ. The CDR3 loop reads CASSLEYKSPLHF. In DNA, the CDR3 is TGCGCCAGCAGCTTGGAATACAAATCGCCCCTCCACTTT.

This clonotype was counted many times. V is TRBV5-1 and J is TRBJ2-3; no clear D gene. V was cut by 4 bases and J by 3 bases, with 9 bases left in between. The CDR3 extends over 13 amino acids. Germline CDR1 and CDR2: SGHRS and YFSETQ. The CDR3 DNA follows: TGCGCCAGCAGCGATGGACCGACAGATACGCAGTATTTT. Protein: CASSDGPTDTQYF.

V usage is TRBV2 and J usage is TRBJ2-3, with 10 nucleotides matching TRBD2. Losses at the gene ends were 4 bases for V and 5 bases for J; bases not matched to a gene: 0. CDR1 is SNHLY, CDR2 FYNNEI, per germline. The CDR3 is made up of 13 amino acids. DNA for the CDR3: TGTGCCAGCAGTGGACTAGCGGGAGATACGCAGTATTTT. Translating gives CASSGLAGDTQYF.

The table lists this clonotype with a few counts. The chain joins TRBV19 to TRBJ2-3, with D possibly matching TRBD2 (5 bases). Between the trimmed V and J ends, which lost 2 bases and 6 bases, there was a span of 9 bases. The CDR3 totals 13 residues. Germline CDR1 reads LNHDA; CDR2 reads SQIVND (reference sequence). The DNA for the CDR3 is TGTGCCAGTAGTATATTAGCGCAGGATACGCAGTATTTT. Amino acids: CASSILAQDTQYF.

This rearrangement joins TRBV6-5 to TRBJ2-6; no reliable D call. This CDR3 comprises 14 residues. The germline V gene has CDR1 MNHEY and CDR2 SVGAGI. Trimming pared 9 bases from V and 0 bases from J, leaving 9 bases between. The CDR3 loop is CARDGNSGANVLTF. CDR3 DNA sequence: TGTGCCAGGGACGGAAACTCTGGGGCCAACGTCCTGACTTTC.

This clonotype came up many times. CDR3 in amino acids: CASRKGQGLETQYF. The CDR3 DNA reads TGTGCCAGCAGAAAAGGACAGGGACTGGAGACCCAGTACTTC. The J gene is TRBJ2-5, the V gene TRBV3-1, with 8 bases lining up with TRBD1. From germline, CDR1 is LGHDT and CDR2 YNNKEL (reference sequence). This CDR3 is built from 14 residues. Trimming took 6 bases from V and 5 from J; bases not matched to a gene: 8.

This clonotype was picked up a small number of times. The chain employs TRBV28 and TRBJ1-2; possibly TRBD1 for D (5 bases). Germline values: CDR1 MDHEN, CDR2 SYDVKM. The CDR3 loop spans 17 amino acids. Trimming took 7 bases from V and 4 from J, leaving 25 bases between them. CDR3 nucleotides: TGTGCCAGCACCGGAGCCCCCCAGGGCGGTAGGCCCTATGGCTACACCTTC. Translation gives CASTGAPQGGRPYGYTF.

The CDR3 DNA reads TGTGCCAGCAGCTCGGGGAGAACTCGGAACACCGGGGAGCTGTTTTTT. Amino acids: CASSSGRTRNTGELFF. The rearrangement links TRBV11-2 to TRBJ2-2, with D tentatively TRBD2 (5 bases). V lost 4 bases and J 1 base, leaving 13 bases between the germline ends. This CDR3 contains 16 residues. Per the germline V gene, CDR1 is SGHAT and CDR2 is FQNNGV.

This clonotype came up many times. The chain carries TRBV6-5 and TRBJ1-5; tentatively, D is TRBD1 (5 bases). CDR1 and CDR2 from the germline V gene are MNHEY and SVGAGI. This CDR3 has 13 residues. V was pared by 6 bases and J by 1 base, with 7 bases between. DNA of the CDR3: TGTGCCAGCAGCCGGGACAGCAATCAGCCCCAGCATTTT. This sequence encodes CASSRDSNQPQHF.

The sample holds a few counts of this clonotype. V gene TRBV6-2 or TRBV6-3 combines with J gene TRBJ2-3; the D call may be TRBD1 or TRBD2 (6 bases each). Trimming took off 4 bases at V and 2 bases at J, with 10 bases between the two ends. The germline V gene has CDR1 MNHEY and CDR2 SVGEGT. This CDR3 is built from 14 residues. CDR3 residues: CASSWGAPTDTQYF. The CDR3 bases are TGTGCCAGCAGTTGGGGGGCCCCCACAGATACGCAGTATTTT.

The rearrangement joins TRBV20-1 to TRBJ2-7; 11 bases fit TRBD1. The CDR3 loop spans 13 amino acids. Germline V gives CDR1 DFQATT, CDR2 SNEGSKA (reference sequence). J gave up 3 bases and V 5 bases, and 3 bases lay outside the gene matches. In DNA, the CDR3 is TGCAGTGCTGGGGGGACAGGGGGCTACGAGCAGTACGTC. It translates to CSAGGTGGYEQYV.

This chain's CDR3 is CASSLGMAGFLIRGDTQYF. CDR3 nucleotides: TGCGCCAGCAGCTTGGGGATGGCGGGTTTTCTCATAAGAGGAGATACGCAGTATTTT. The V call is TRBV5-1, the J call TRBJ2-3, with D possibly TRBD2 on 5 matching bases. CDR3 length: 19 residues. Germline lookup yields CDR1 SGHRS and CDR2 YFSETQ. V was pared by 0 bases and J by 5 bases, with 25 bases between.

This clonotype was found a few times. This chain's CDR3 is CASGEDTQYF. The CDR3, as DNA: TGTGCCAGCGGGGAAGATACGCAGTATTTT. The rearrangement links TRBV6-2 or TRBV6-3 to TRBJ2-3; D uncertain. The germline V gene encodes CDR1 MNHEY and CDR2 SVGEGT. V gave up 8 bases and J gave up 5 bases, with 5 bases separating them. The CDR3 length is 10 residues.

This clonotype showed up just a few times. The gene calls are TRBV10-1 and TRBJ2-4; D perhaps matches TRBD1 (6 bases). Looked up from germline, CDR1 is WNHNN and CDR2 is SYGVQD (reference sequence). The CDR3 totals 16 residues. V was pared by 4 bases and J by 7 bases, with 20 bases between. Here the CDR3 reads CASSGFLRGSDNIQYF. CDR3 bases: TGCGCCAGCAGTGGCTTTCTCAGGGGTAGTGACAACATTCAGTACTTC.

DNA of the CDR3: TGTGCCAGCAGCTCGAGGGACAGGATAAATTCACCCCTCCACTTT. Amino acid sequence: CASSSRDRINSPLHF. The J gene is TRBJ1-6, the V gene TRBV9, with TRBD1 matching 8 bases. V lost 4 bases and J lost 7; bases outside the gene matches: 7. From germline, CDR1 is SGDLS and CDR2 YYNGEE. The CDR3 is 15 amino acids.

This clonotype was found many times. One junction end disagrees with the germline gene, perhaps due to a read error. This chain joins TRBV7-2 and TRBJ1-1; no definite D call. The germline gives CDR1 SGHTA, CDR2 FQGNSA. CDR3 size: 13 residues. The CDR3 DNA sequence: TGCGCCAGCAGCCCTGGGCCGAACACTGAAGCTTTCTTT. Translated: CASSPGPNTEAFF.

This sequence joins TRBV4-3 and TRBJ2-3; D might be TRBD1 or TRBD2, each matching 5 bases. V lost 4 bases and J lost 4, with 12 bases in between. The CDR3 loop spans 14 amino acids. In germline, CDR1 is LGHNA, CDR2 YSLEER. The CDR3 protein is CASSPMLGADTQYF. CDR3 nucleotide sequence: TGCGCCAGCAGCCCTATGTTGGGGGCAGATACGCAGTATTTT.